This is a list of T cell receptor beta chains from one sample in a study of low-dose radiotherapy and immunotherapy resistance in tumors. TCRdb re-analysed the reads in MiXCR, keeping a single row per CDR3 protein. The data contain 55,000 to 65,000 distinct CDR3 sequences, more than 20% of them seen just once; the ten biggest clones take up around 6.7%. Here the sequenced sample was PBMCs, taken before treatment. These receptors all come from a male donor with rectosigmoid adenocarcinoma. CDR3s include the opening cysteine and the closing phenylalanine or tryptophan. Each record gives: J gene, V gene, CDR3 protein.

>TRBJ2-6|TRBV12-3/TRBV12-4
CASSFVYPDRVGSGANVLTF
>TRBJ2-2|TRBV6-2/TRBV6-3
CASSPTALNTGELFF
>TRBJ2-4|TRBV11-2
CASSSLQVPKNIQYF
>TRBJ2-1|TRBV5-6
CASSLWVAGKTNNEQFF
>TRBJ2-7|TRBV13
CASTLWGEKSEQYF
>TRBJ1-6|TRBV3-1
CASSQAAAGDNSPLHF
>TRBJ2-1|TRBV7-9
CASSSAGQGHNEQFF
>TRBJ1-4|TRBV4-2
CASSQPGQGDEKLFF
>TRBJ2-1|TRBV20-1
CSARPSRAGVYNEQFF
>TRBJ2-2|TRBV7-8
CASRPLAGATGELFF
>TRBJ2-3|TRBV6-6
CASSYSGLSTDTQYF
>TRBJ2-3|TRBV7-2
CASSSPHNSGRARTDTQYF
>TRBJ2-7|TRBV5-4
CASSSIAGVVREQYF
>TRBJ1-3|TRBV4-2
CASSQDRGVGNTIYF
>TRBJ2-5|TRBV29-1
CSVNGGQAQYF
>TRBJ2-1|TRBV6-5
CASSEDTSGIDEQFF
>TRBJ2-3|TRBV4-3
CASSHKRGERVWVTSTDTQYF
>TRBJ2-1|TRBV6-5
CACSPGTGTYNEQFF
>TRBJ1-3|TRBV18
CASSPPGETGNTIYF
>TRBJ2-2|TRBV7-2
CASSLVGAGGNTGELFF
>TRBJ2-3|TRBV5-1
CASSLQGVTDTQYF
>TRBJ2-1|TRBV29-1
CSVVDGAGRFVQFF
>TRBJ2-1|TRBV6-2/TRBV6-3
CASSYTLAGTTQFF
>TRBJ2-1|TRBV11-2
CASSLGFGEKYNEQFF
>TRBJ1-6|TRBV28
CASSVSDSPLHF
>TRBJ2-5|TRBV7-2
CASSLLRTGNQETQYF
>TRBJ2-7|TRBV28
CASSPITYEQYF
>TRBJ1-1|TRBV15
CATSREGAGNTEAFF
>TRBJ2-4|TRBV5-1
CASSLREQGLVAKNIQYF
>TRBJ2-1|TRBV29-1
CSGSPGLAYEQFF
>TRBJ2-5|TRBV7-2
CASSSNRGIRETQYF
>TRBJ2-7|TRBV2
CASRGAGGVSYEQYF
>TRBJ2-5|TRBV4-1
CASSQPRLAGKETQYF
>TRBJ2-7|TRBV6-5
CASSYSAGAYEQYF
>TRBJ2-7|TRBV20-1
CSARDPSGGSFYEQYF
>TRBJ1-4|TRBV5-6
CASIPIEKLFF
>TRBJ2-1|TRBV28
CASSRGHQKGPYNEQFF
>TRBJ2-1|TRBV24-1
CATSDLMASGSNEQFF
>TRBJ2-1|TRBV7-3
CASRSKIGGRREPYNEQFF
>TRBJ2-7|TRBV6-1
CASYPGQPSSYEQYF
>TRBJ2-3|TRBV28
CASSNPGRRDTQYF
>TRBJ2-3|TRBV6-2/TRBV6-3
CASSGRNTQYF
>TRBJ1-1|TRBV27
CASRFRTGRETEAFF